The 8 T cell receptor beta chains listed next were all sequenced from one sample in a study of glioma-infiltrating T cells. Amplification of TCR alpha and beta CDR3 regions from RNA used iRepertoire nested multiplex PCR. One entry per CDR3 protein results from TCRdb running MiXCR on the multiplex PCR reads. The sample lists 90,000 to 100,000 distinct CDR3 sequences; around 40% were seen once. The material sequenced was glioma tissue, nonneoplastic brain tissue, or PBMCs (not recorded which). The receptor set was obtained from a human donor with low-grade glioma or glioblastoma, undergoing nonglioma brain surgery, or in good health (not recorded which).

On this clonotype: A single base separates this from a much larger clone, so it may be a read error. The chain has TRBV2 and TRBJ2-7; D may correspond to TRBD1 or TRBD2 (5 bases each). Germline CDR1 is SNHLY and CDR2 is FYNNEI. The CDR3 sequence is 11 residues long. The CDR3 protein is CASIRGNEQNF. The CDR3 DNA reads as TGTGCCAGCATACGGGGCAACGAGCAGAACTTC.

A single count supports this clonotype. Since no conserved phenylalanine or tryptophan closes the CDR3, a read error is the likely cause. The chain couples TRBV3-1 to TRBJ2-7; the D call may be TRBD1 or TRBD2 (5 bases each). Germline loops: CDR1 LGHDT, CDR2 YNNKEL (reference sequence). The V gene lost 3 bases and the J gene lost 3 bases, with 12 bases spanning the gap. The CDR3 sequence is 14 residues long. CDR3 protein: CASSQERGGYEQYS. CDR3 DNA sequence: TGTGCCAGCAGCCAGGAGCGTGGGGGCTACGAGCAGTACTCC.

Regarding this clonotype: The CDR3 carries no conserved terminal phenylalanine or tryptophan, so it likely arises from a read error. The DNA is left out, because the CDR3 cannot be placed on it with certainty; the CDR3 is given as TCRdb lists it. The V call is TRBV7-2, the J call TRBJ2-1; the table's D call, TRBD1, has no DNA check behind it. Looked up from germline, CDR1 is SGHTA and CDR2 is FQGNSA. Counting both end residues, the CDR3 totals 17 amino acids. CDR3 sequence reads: CASSGVGQGASYNEQLS.

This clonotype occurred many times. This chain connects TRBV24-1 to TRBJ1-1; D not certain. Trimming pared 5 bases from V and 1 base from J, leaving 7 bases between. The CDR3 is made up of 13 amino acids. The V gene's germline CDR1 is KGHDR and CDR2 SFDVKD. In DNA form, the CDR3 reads TGTGCCACCAGTGGTGGTAAGAACACTGAAGCTTTCTTT. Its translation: CATSGGKNTEAFF.

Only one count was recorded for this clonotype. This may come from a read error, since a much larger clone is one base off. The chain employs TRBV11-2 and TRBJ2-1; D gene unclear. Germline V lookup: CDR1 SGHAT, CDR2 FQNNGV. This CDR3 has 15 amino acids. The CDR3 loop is CASSFTALPYNKQFF. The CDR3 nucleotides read TGTGCCAGCAGCTTCACGGCCCTTCCCTACAATAAGCAGTTCTTC.

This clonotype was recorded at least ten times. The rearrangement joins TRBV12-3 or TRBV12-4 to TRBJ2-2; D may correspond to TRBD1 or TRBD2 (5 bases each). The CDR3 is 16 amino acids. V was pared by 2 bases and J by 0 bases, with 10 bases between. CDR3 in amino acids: CASSLQGPSNTGELFF. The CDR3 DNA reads TGTGCCAGCAGTTTACAGGGACCTTCGAACACCGGGGAGCTGTTTTTT.

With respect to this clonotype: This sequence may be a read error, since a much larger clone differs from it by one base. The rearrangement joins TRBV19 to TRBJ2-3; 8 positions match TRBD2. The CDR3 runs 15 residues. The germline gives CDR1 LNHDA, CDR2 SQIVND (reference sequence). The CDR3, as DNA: TGTGCCAGTAGTCAGAGGCCCGGGAGGGCAGATACGCGGTATTTT. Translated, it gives CASSQRPGRADTRYF.

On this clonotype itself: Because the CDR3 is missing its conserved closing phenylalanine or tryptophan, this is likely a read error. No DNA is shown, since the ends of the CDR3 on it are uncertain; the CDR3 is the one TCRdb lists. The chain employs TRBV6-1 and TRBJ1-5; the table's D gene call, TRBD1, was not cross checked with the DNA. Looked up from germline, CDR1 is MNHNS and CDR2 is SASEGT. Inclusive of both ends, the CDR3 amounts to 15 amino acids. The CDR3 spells CASSTVGEVGQPQHL.